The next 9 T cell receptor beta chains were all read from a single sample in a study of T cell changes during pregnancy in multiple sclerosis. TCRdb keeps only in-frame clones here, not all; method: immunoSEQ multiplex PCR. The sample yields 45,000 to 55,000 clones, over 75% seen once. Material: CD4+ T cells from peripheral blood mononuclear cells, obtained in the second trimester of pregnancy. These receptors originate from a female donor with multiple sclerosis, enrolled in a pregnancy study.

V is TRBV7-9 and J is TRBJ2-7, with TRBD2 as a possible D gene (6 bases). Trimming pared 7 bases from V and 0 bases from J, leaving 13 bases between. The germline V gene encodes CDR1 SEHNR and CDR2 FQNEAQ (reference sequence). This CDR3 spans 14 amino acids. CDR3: CASTGEDYSYEQYF. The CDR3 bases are TGTGCCAGCACGGGGGAGGATTACTCCTACGAGCAGTACTTC. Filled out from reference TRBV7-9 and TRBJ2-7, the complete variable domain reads DTGVSQNPRHKITKRGQNVTFRCDPISEHNRLYWYRQTLGQGPEFLTYFQNEAQLEKSRLLSDRFSAERPKGSFSTLEIQRTEQGDSAMYLCASTGEDYSYEQYFGPGTRLTVT.

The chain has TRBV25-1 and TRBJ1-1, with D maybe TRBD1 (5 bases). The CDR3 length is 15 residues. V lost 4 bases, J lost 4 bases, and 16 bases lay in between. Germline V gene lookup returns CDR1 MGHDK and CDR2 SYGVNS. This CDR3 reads CASSAQAGSGTEAFF. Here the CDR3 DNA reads TGTGCCAGCAGTGCCCAAGCAGGGTCTGGCACTGAAGCTTTCTTT.

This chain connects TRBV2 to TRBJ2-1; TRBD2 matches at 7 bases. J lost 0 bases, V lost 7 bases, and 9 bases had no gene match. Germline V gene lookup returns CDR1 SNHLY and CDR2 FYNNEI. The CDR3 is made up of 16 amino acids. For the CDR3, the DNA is TGTGCCAGCACTACCCTAGCGGCGAGCTCCTACAATGAGCAGTTCTTC. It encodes CASTTLAASSYNEQFF.

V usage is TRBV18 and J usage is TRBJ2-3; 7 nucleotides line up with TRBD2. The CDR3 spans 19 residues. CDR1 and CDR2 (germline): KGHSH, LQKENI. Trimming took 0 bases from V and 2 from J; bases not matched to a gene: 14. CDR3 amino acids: CASSPPELYQAGPTDTQYF. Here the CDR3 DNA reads TGTGCCAGCTCACCACCGGAACTTTATCAAGCGGGACCCACAGATACGCAGTATTTT.

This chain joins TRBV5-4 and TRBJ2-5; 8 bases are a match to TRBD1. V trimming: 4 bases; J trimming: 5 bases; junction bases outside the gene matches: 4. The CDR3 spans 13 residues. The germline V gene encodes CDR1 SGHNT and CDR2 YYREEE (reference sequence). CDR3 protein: CASSDRGMETQYF. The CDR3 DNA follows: TGTGCCAGCAGCGACAGGGGTATGGAGACCCAGTACTTC.

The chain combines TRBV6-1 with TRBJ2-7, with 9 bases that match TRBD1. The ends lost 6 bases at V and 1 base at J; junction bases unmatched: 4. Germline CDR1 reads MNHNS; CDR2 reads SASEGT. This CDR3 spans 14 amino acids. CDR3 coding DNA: TGTGCCAGCAGAGACAGGGGGGGTTCCTACGAGCAGTACTTC. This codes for CASRDRGGSYEQYF.

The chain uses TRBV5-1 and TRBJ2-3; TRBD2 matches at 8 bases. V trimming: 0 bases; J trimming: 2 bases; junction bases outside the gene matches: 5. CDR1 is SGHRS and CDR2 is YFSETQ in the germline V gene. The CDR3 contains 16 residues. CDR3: CASSLVGTSPTDTQYF. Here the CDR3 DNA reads TGCGCCAGCAGCTTGGTTGGGACTAGTCCCACAGATACGCAGTATTTT.

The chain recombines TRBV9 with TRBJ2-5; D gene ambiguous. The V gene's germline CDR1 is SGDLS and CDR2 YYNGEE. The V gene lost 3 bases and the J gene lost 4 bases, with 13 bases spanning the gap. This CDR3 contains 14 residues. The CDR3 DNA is TGTGCCAGCAGCGCCGAGGAAATAGGAGAGACCCAGTACTTC. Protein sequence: CASSAEEIGETQYF.

CDR3 loop: CASWDRLYGYTF. In nucleotides, the CDR3 is TGTGCCAGTTGGGACAGACTCTATGGCTACACCTTC. This chain joins TRBV19 and TRBJ1-2; 7 bases map to TRBD1. With V trimmed by 8 bases and J by 4 bases, 4 bases remained unmatched. The V gene's germline CDR1 is LNHDA and CDR2 SQIVND (reference sequence). The CDR3 contains 12 residues.